The 9 T cell receptor beta chains below come from one sample, sequenced in a study of blood T cell repertoires in COVID-19. TCRdb keeps only in-frame clones here, not all; method: immunoSEQ multiplex PCR. The sample records tens of thousands of clones, around 83% being singletons. Input material: peripheral blood. The receptor set was obtained from a man in his forties or fifties with active COVID-19.

The rearrangement joins TRBV5-1 to TRBJ1-2, with D unresolved. Germline V gives CDR1 SGHRS, CDR2 YFSETQ. There are 14 residues in the CDR3. Between the trimmed V and J ends, which lost 2 bases and 8 bases, there was a span of 16 bases. The CDR3 DNA reads as TGCGCCAGCAGCTTTTGGGAGAGAAGCAGGGGCTACACCTTC. Amino acid sequence: CASSFWERSRGYTF.

This chain uses TRBV7-2 with TRBJ2-1; the D gene is possibly TRBD2 (6 bases). V lost 6 bases, J lost 2 bases, and 17 bases lay in between. This CDR3 is 16 amino acids long. Germline loops: CDR1 SGHTA, CDR2 FQGNSA. The CDR3 loop reads CASRLRGSGTYNEQFF. For the CDR3, the DNA is TGTGCCAGCAGGCTAAGGGGTAGCGGAACCTACAATGAGCAGTTCTTC.

The gene calls are TRBV24-1 and TRBJ2-1, with TRBD2 identical over 7 bases. This CDR3 has 12 residues. Trimming took 9 bases from V and 8 from J; bases not matched to a gene: 6. Germline V gene data show CDR1 as KGHDR and CDR2 as SFDVKD. In nucleotides, the CDR3 is TGTGCCACCGCAGGGAGCGGGGATGAGCAGTTCTTC. Translation: CATAGSGDEQFF.

This clone was recorded once. This chain connects TRBV6-5 to TRBJ2-7; TRBD1 matches at 10 bases. This CDR3 comprises 15 residues. The germline V gene encodes CDR1 MNHEY and CDR2 SVGAGI. V was clipped by 6 bases and J by 2 bases; unmatched bases: 7. CDR3 sequence: CASRRGGQGAYEQYF. CDR3 DNA sequence: TGTGCCAGCAGGCGCGGTGGACAGGGGGCCTACGAGCAGTACTTC.

This clone appeared a single time. V usage is TRBV2 and J usage is TRBJ2-7; 9 nucleotides agree with TRBD1. Looked up from germline, CDR1 is SNHLY and CDR2 is FYNNEI. The length of the CDR3 is 14 residues. V gave up 5 bases and J gave up 4 bases; unmatched junction bases: 6. The CDR3 nucleotides read TGTGCCAGCAGTTCCGGGACAGGGATATACGAGCAGTACTTC. Protein product: CASSSGTGIYEQYF.

The V call is TRBV24-1, the J call TRBJ2-7; possible D gene TRBD1, 5 bases. The V gene's germline CDR1 is KGHDR and CDR2 SFDVKD. The V and J ends lost 6 bases and 3 bases respectively, with 11 bases between them. The CDR3 is 13 amino acids. DNA of the CDR3: TGTGCCACCAGTAAAGGGGTTGACTACGAGCAGTACTTC. Its protein is CATSKGVDYEQYF.

V usage is TRBV6-5 and J usage is TRBJ1-2, with no clear D. V lost 6 bases to trimming and J lost 13 bases, with 21 bases between them. From germline, CDR1 is MNHEY and CDR2 SVGAGI. CDR3 size: 13 residues. The CDR3 region is CASSPAQTLATTF. CDR3 coding DNA: TGTGCCAGCAGCCCCGCGCAGACTTTGGCTACCACCTTC.

The CDR3 is CASRSQGTNYGYTF. Here the CDR3 DNA reads TGTGCCAGCAGATCACAGGGGACCAACTATGGCTACACCTTC. The J gene is TRBJ1-2, the V gene TRBV6-5; 7 nucleotides match TRBD1. Germline values: CDR1 MNHEY, CDR2 SVGAGI. The CDR3 length is 14 residues. Germline trimming cut 6 bases from V and 2 bases from J; bases unmatched to any gene: 6.

The gene calls are TRBV9 and TRBJ2-7, with 9 bases matching TRBD1. The ends lost 4 bases at V and 0 bases at J; junction bases unmatched: 5. Germline loops: CDR1 SGDLS, CDR2 YYNGEE. The CDR3 has 15 residues. CDR3 DNA sequence: TGTGCCAGCAGCCCAGGGGACAGGGTCTCCTACGAGCAGTACTTC. As protein: CASSPGDRVSYEQYF.